This TCR beta chain originates from a study of blood T cell repertoires in COVID-19. Study information: The United States, Italy and Spain provided the acute and convalescent COVID-19 samples.

V was cut by 2 bases and J by 0 bases, with 10 bases left in between. The CDR3 sequence is 15 residues long. Germline CDR1 KGHSH, CDR2 LQKENI. The assay was immunoSEQ multiplex PCR, and TCRdb's table has in-frame clones only and misses some. Here the sample spans more than 100,000 clones, roughly 89% being singletons. This rearrangement joins TRBV18 to TRBJ1-1; D is unresolved. Specimen: peripheral blood. This sequence originates from a man aged 35-49 years with acute or convalescent COVID-19. The CDR3, as DNA: TGTGCCAGCTCACCAATGAGGGCCATGAACACTGAAGCTTTCTTT. Amino acid sequence: CASSPMRAMNTEAFF.